Each of the 20 T cell receptor beta chains below was sequenced from the same sample in a study of blood T cell repertoires in COVID-19. Here immunoSEQ multiplex PCR was the method, and the copy in TCRdb shows in-frame clones only, minus some. The sample lists 250,000 or so clones, 88% occurring once. Sample: peripheral blood. These receptors were collected from a woman in her 40s who had recovered from COVID-19.

Regarding this clone: The same CDR3 can be traced to other DNA sequences in this sample. The gene calls are TRBV29-1 and TRBJ1-2; unclear D gene. The CDR3 sequence is 11 residues long. Per germline, CDR1 SQVTM and CDR2 ANQGSEA. V dropped 7 bases and J dropped 4 bases, with 10 bases sitting between them. The CDR3 region is CSAGGGYGYTF. The CDR3 DNA reads as TGCAGCGCCGGAGGTGGCTATGGCTACACCTTC. The full variable domain, its missing parts supplied by reference TRBV29-1 and TRBJ1-2, is SAVISQKPSRDICQRGTSLTIQCQVDSQVTMMFWYRQQPGQSLTLIATANQGSEATYESGFVIDKFPISRPNLTFSTLTVSNMSPEDSSIYLCSAGGGYGYTFGSGTRLTVV.

The chain links TRBV27 to TRBJ2-7, with D maybe TRBD2 (5 bases). V shed 10 bases and J shed 4 bases, with 8 bases lying between them. This CDR3 contains 10 residues. Per germline, CDR1 MNHEY and CDR2 SMNVEV (reference sequence). CDR3 nucleotides: TGTGCCACCGGGAAATACGAGCAGTACTTC. Its translation is CATGKYEQYF.

The CDR3 DNA sequence: TGTGCCAGCCGTACCTTGGACAGGGTTAGAGAGCCCCAGCATTTT. This encodes CASRTLDRVREPQHF. The rearrangement links TRBV6-5 to TRBJ1-5, with 8 bases that match TRBD1. The CDR3 consists of 15 residues. Germline V gene lookup returns CDR1 MNHEY and CDR2 SVGAGI. With 8 bases clipped from V and 8 bases from J, the junction kept 14 bases outside the gene matches.

The J gene is TRBJ2-1, the V gene TRBV2; tentative D call: TRBD2 (5 bases). Trimming stripped 7 bases from V and 2 bases from J, with 24 bases between. From germline, CDR1 is SNHLY and CDR2 FYNNEI. This CDR3 has 18 residues. The CDR3 region has the DNA TGTGCCAGCACGTTGGCGGGCTTTTCAACCCTACCCTACAATGAGCAGTTCTTC. It specifies CASTLAGFSTLPYNEQFF.

The CDR3 coding sequence is TGTGCCAGCAGCTTGGGACAGGGAGACACCGGGGAGCTGTTTTTT. Protein sequence: CASSLGQGDTGELFF. The chain recombines TRBV5-4 with TRBJ2-2; 7 bases are a match to TRBD1. Germline CDR1 is SGHNT and CDR2 is YYREEE (reference sequence). J gave up 3 bases and V 0 bases, and 2 bases lay outside the gene matches. The CDR3 spans 15 residues.

This clone was detected only once. The CDR3 is CASSQDRVNQPQHF. The CDR3 DNA reads as TGTGCCAGCAGCCAGGACAGGGTGAATCAGCCCCAGCATTTT. The chain couples TRBV3-1 (or the pseudogene TRBV3-2) to TRBJ1-5; 8 bases are a match to TRBD1. The junction had 2 bases not matched to a gene; V was cut back by 3 bases and J by 4 bases. This CDR3 is built from 14 residues. CDR1 is LGHDT, CDR2 YNNKEL, per germline (reference sequence).

This chain links TRBV4-3 with TRBJ2-7, with TRBD2 identical over 10 bases. J was trimmed by 3 bases and V by 0 bases; bases with no gene match: 5. Germline V gene lookup returns CDR1 LGHNA and CDR2 YSLEER. CDR3 length: 16 residues. CDR3 sequence reads: CASSQELVAGGYEQYF. The DNA of the CDR3 is TGCGCCAGCAGCCAAGAACTGGTAGCGGGAGGCTACGAGCAGTACTTC.

CDR3 amino acids: CASRPWTGSTGNTIYF. CDR3 nucleotides: TGTGCCAGCAGGCCGTGGACAGGTAGCACTGGAAACACCATATATTTT. The chain couples TRBV6-6 to TRBJ1-3; TRBD1 matches at 7 bases. The J segment lost 2 bases and the V segment lost 6 bases, leaving 10 bases of the junction unmatched. The CDR3 is 16 amino acids. CDR1 MNHNY and CDR2 SVGAGI come from the germline V gene (reference sequence).

The chain recombines TRBV27 with TRBJ2-1, with 8 bases identical to TRBD2. Germline V gene sequence: CDR1 MNHEY, CDR2 SMNVEV (reference sequence). V was clipped by 8 bases and J by 1 base; unmatched bases: 7. The CDR3 is 15 amino acids. The CDR3 protein is CASRSGSASYNEQFF. The CDR3 coding sequence is TGTGCCAGCCGGAGCGGGAGTGCTTCCTACAATGAGCAGTTCTTC.

The chain couples TRBV4-1 to TRBJ2-1; a possible D gene is TRBD2 (6 bases). The CDR3 contains 14 residues. Germline CDR1 reads MGHRA; CDR2 reads YSYEKL. With 1 base removed from V and 2 bases from J, the gap between germline ends came to 6 bases. The CDR3 loop reads CASSQGGAYNEQFF. CDR3 DNA: TGCGCCAGCAGCCAAGGCGGGGCCTACAATGAGCAGTTCTTC.

This rearrangement joins TRBV27 to TRBJ2-3, with 7 bases that match TRBD2. This CDR3 spans 14 amino acids. From germline, CDR1 is MNHEY and CDR2 SMNVEV (reference sequence). The CDR3: CATGHGGDTDTQYF. CDR3 bases: TGTGCAACCGGCCATGGGGGGGACACAGATACGCAGTATTTT.

The CDR3 DNA is TGTGCCATCAGTGAGGGTGGTAGCGGCCACTCCTACGAGCAGTACTTC. Protein: CAISEGGSGHSYEQYF. The V and J genes are TRBV10-3 and TRBJ2-7, with TRBD2 as a possible D gene (6 bases). V was pared by 2 bases and J by 0 bases, with 14 bases between. Per germline, CDR1 ENHRY and CDR2 SYGVKD. There are 16 residues in the CDR3.

This chain joins TRBV5-1 and TRBJ1-1; possibly TRBD1 for D (6 bases). V dropped 5 bases and J dropped 6 bases, with 17 bases sitting between them. This CDR3 has 14 residues. CDR1 and CDR2 (germline): SGHRS, YFSETQ. The CDR3 nucleotides read TGCGCCAGCAGATGGGAGGGGGGAATCGCTGAAGCTTTCTTT. Translation: CASRWEGGIAEAFF.

This clone was picked up a small number of times. The chain recombines TRBV2 with TRBJ1-1; D possibly corresponds to TRBD1 (5 bases). The CDR3 runs 14 residues. From germline, CDR1 is SNHLY and CDR2 FYNNEI. V shed 4 bases and J shed 0 bases, with 9 bases lying between them. CDR3 sequence (DNA): TGTGCCAGCAGTGTGCGACAGCTGAACACTGAAGCTTTCTTT. Its protein is CASSVRQLNTEAFF.

About this clone: The sample contains more than one DNA sequence encoding this CDR3. The chain joins TRBV7-3 to TRBJ2-3, with 8 positions matching TRBD2. This CDR3 comprises 14 residues. The junction had 2 bases not matched to a gene; V was cut back by 5 bases and J by 1 base. Germline V CDR1 and CDR2: SGHTA, FQGTGA. The CDR3 nucleotides are TGTGCCAGCAGCCCGGGGGGGGGCACAGATACGCAGTATTTT. It is translated as CASSPGGGTDTQYF.

The chain employs TRBV30 and TRBJ1-1; 8 bases align to TRBD1. Germline lookup yields CDR1 GTSNPN and CDR2 SVGIG (reference sequence). V shed 4 bases, J shed 4 bases, and the junction held 8 bases outside the gene matches. The CDR3 is 14 amino acids. CDR3 loop: CAWKQDRVGTEAFF. CDR3 in DNA: TGTGCCTGGAAACAGGACAGGGTAGGCACTGAAGCTTTCTTT.

The genes are TRBV20-1 and TRBJ2-6; no reliable D call. CDR3 size: 14 residues. V lost 3 bases, J lost 0 bases, and 6 bases lay in between. CDR1 and CDR2 (germline): DFQATT, SNEGSKA (reference sequence). As DNA, the CDR3 is TGCAGTGCTAGTCTTAACTCTGGGGCCAACGTCCTGACTTTC. As protein: CSASLNSGANVLTF.

The chain couples TRBV19 to TRBJ1-2; D is ambiguous. V was trimmed by 6 bases and J by 4 bases, leaving 24 bases between them. Germline lookup yields CDR1 LNHDA and CDR2 SQIVND (reference sequence). This CDR3 region has 17 residues. CDR3 in DNA: TGTGCCAGTAGCCCCCCGGGTTCCCTTGCGTTGGGCTATGGCTACACCTTC. The encoded protein is CASSPPGSLALGYGYTF.

This chain links TRBV10-3 with TRBJ1-6; the match to TRBD1 covers 7 bases. Germline assignment: CDR1 ENHRY and CDR2 SYGVKD. This CDR3 has 14 amino acids. Unmatched junction bases numbered 8, after V lost 6 bases and J lost 9 bases. The CDR3 region is CAIRTGTDSSPLHF. CDR3 DNA sequence: TGTGCCATCAGGACAGGGACAGACTCTTCACCCCTCCACTTT.

This chain uses TRBV2 with TRBJ1-2; D is possibly TRBD1 (5 bases). The CDR3 spans 13 residues. Trimming stripped 8 bases from V and 4 bases from J, with 14 bases between. Germline V CDR1 and CDR2: SNHLY, FYNNEI. This chain's CDR3 is CASGGVRGYGYTF. As DNA, the CDR3 is TGTGCCAGCGGGGGGGTAAGGGGCTATGGCTACACCTTC.